Below, 15 T cell receptor beta chains from the same sample are listed, as sequenced in a study of T cell repertoires in cytomegalovirus infection. From the reads, TCRdb called clonotypes with MiXCR, one entry per CDR3 protein. The sample includes 250,000 to 300,000 distinct CDR3 sequences, about 13% of them seen just once. Sequencing used PBMCs. All receptors derive from a human donor in good health (CMV status not recorded). Some clones in this sample may be carry-over from other donors' samples.

This clonotype appeared a few times. The rearrangement uses TRBV2 and TRBJ2-1; D unresolved. The germline V gene has CDR1 SNHLY and CDR2 FYNNEI. The CDR3 totals 15 residues. Trimming left V 7 bases short and J 0 bases short, with 13 bases between. This CDR3 is CASTEAALSYNEQFF. The CDR3 bases are TGTGCCAGCACGGAAGCCGCCCTCTCCTACAATGAGCAGTTCTTC.

V gene TRBV5-1 combines with J gene TRBJ2-3; 10 bases map to TRBD2. The CDR3 length is 16 residues. Germline CDR1 SGHRS, CDR2 YFSETQ. Trimming took 3 bases from V and 4 from J; bases not matched to a gene: 8. The CDR3 coding sequence is TGCGCCAGCAGCTGGGGAGCGGGGGGGCTATCAGATACGCAGTATTTT. It is translated as CASSWGAGGLSDTQYF.

This chain links TRBV5-1 with TRBJ1-6; no clear D. The CDR3 is 13 residues long. The germline V gene encodes CDR1 SGHRS and CDR2 YFSETQ. The V gene lost 1 base and the J gene lost 8 bases, with 7 bases spanning the gap. The CDR3 region has the DNA TGCGCCAGCAGCTTGCATCGGGATTCACCCCTCCACTTT. It translates to CASSLHRDSPLHF.

This chain uses TRBV4-3 with TRBJ2-1, with 11 bases that match TRBD2. This CDR3 region has 17 residues. J lost 7 bases, V lost 0 bases, and 8 bases had no gene match. Germline V gives CDR1 LGHNA, CDR2 YSLEER. The CDR3 nucleotides are TGCGCCAGCAGCCAAGAATGGCTAGCGGGAGGTCTGAATGAGCAGTTCTTC. The encoded protein is CASSQEWLAGGLNEQFF.

This clonotype showed up many times. J is TRBJ1-5 and V is TRBV7-2; 8 bases fit TRBD1. The CDR3 consists of 16 residues. From germline, CDR1 is SGHTA and CDR2 FQGNSA. V trimming: 4 bases; J trimming: 6 bases; junction bases outside the gene matches: 11. The CDR3 nucleotides read TGTGCCAGCAGCTATTCCCAGGGGGCCCGTCCTCAGCCCCAGCATTTT. Translated, it gives CASSYSQGARPQPQHF.

The gene calls are TRBV20-1 and TRBJ1-5; 7 bases line up with TRBD1. The germline gives CDR1 DFQATT, CDR2 SNEGSKA (reference sequence). The CDR3 length is 14 residues. V was clipped by 5 bases and J by 2 bases; unmatched bases: 6. CDR3 protein: CSASDRRGNQPQHF. In nucleotides, the CDR3 is TGCAGTGCTTCGGACAGGAGGGGCAATCAGCCCCAGCATTTT.

This clonotype appeared a few times. The rearrangement links TRBV5-6 to TRBJ2-1; 10 bases line up with TRBD2. The CDR3 consists of 16 residues. The J segment lost 8 bases and the V segment lost 2 bases, leaving 10 bases of the junction unmatched. Germline loops: CDR1 SGHDT, CDR2 YYEEEE. The CDR3 nucleotides read TGTGCCAGCAGCTTATGGTCTAGCGGGAGTTATGATGAGCAGTTCTTC. Residues: CASSLWSSGSYDEQFF. Using reference TRBV5-6 and TRBJ2-1 for the parts outside the CDR3, the full variable domain is DAGVTQSPTHLIKTRGQQVTLRCSPKSGHDTVSWYQQALGQGPQFIFQYYEEEERQRGNFPDRFSGHQFPNYSSELNVNALLLGDSALYLCASSLWSSGSYDEQFFGPGTRLTVL.

CDR3 region: CASSLRERKNNEQFF. Written as DNA, the CDR3 is TGTGCCAGCAGCTTAAGGGAGCGGAAAAACAATGAGCAGTTCTTC. The V call is TRBV11-1, the J call TRBJ2-1, with D possibly being TRBD2 (5 bases). V dropped 2 bases and J dropped 5 bases, with 13 bases sitting between them. Germline V lookup: CDR1 SGHAT, CDR2 FQDESV (reference sequence). This CDR3 spans 15 amino acids. Full variable domain (missing parts from reference TRBV11-1 and TRBJ2-1): EAEVAQSPRYKITEKSQAVAFWCDPISGHATLYWYRQILGQGPELLVQFQDESVVDDSQLPKDRFSAERLKGVDSTLKIQPAELGDSAMYLCASSLRERKNNEQFFGPGTRLTVL.

V gene TRBV29-1 combines with J gene TRBJ1-2; the match to TRBD1 covers 9 bases. With V trimmed by 6 bases and J by 7 bases, 9 bases remained unmatched. The V gene's germline CDR1 is SQVTM and CDR2 ANQGSEA. This CDR3 has 13 residues. CDR3 bases: TGCAGCGTCACCGGGACAGGGTGGTCTGGCTACACCTTC. Residues: CSVTGTGWSGYTF.

The V gene is TRBV29-1, the J gene TRBJ2-1; TRBD2 matches at 7 bases. The germline V gene has CDR1 SQVTM and CDR2 ANQGSEA. The CDR3 runs 14 residues. With V trimmed by 3 bases and J by 4 bases, 6 bases remained unmatched. The CDR3 spells CSVDRGRGYNEQFF. CDR3 coding DNA: TGCAGCGTTGACCGCGGGAGAGGTTACAATGAGCAGTTCTTC.

The genes are TRBV29-1 and TRBJ2-7; D uncertain. CDR1 is SQVTM, CDR2 ANQGSEA, per germline. The CDR3 consists of 11 residues. V gave up 7 bases and J gave up 4 bases, with 11 bases separating them. CDR3 sequence: CSAWEGYEQYF. The CDR3, as DNA: TGCAGCGCGTGGGAAGGTTACGAGCAGTACTTC.

The chain has TRBV15 and TRBJ1-5; a possible D gene is TRBD1 (5 bases). Between the trimmed V and J ends, which lost 0 bases and 6 bases, there was a span of 12 bases. CDR3 size: 15 residues. Germline V lookup: CDR1 LNHNV, CDR2 YYDKDF (reference sequence). In DNA, the CDR3 is TGTGCCACCAGCAGAGATTCGAGGGGCCGTCAGCCCCAGCATTTT. Its translation is CATSRDSRGRQPQHF.

The V gene is TRBV18, the J gene TRBJ1-2, with D possibly TRBD1 on 5 matching bases. Looked up from germline, CDR1 is KGHSH and CDR2 is LQKENI. V was shortened by 4 bases and J by 4 bases, with 16 bases between the two germline ends. The CDR3 has 15 residues. Here the CDR3 DNA reads TGTGCCAGCTCACAATCGGACACCCCGGCCTATGGCTACACCTTC. This sequence encodes CASSQSDTPAYGYTF.

Remarks on this clonotype: Just one base apart from a much larger clone, this may be a read error. The chain is built from TRBV5-1 and TRBJ2-1; no clear D. The length of the CDR3 is 12 residues. Trimming cost V 4 bases and J 0 bases, with 2 bases left between them. CDR1 is SGHRS, CDR2 YFSETQ, per germline. This chain's CDR3 is CASSNSYNEQFF. The CDR3 DNA reads TGCGCCAGCAGCAACTCCTACAATGAGCAGTTCTTC.

This clonotype was counted between two and nine times. The chain joins TRBV7-2 to TRBJ2-6; 7 bases match TRBD1. The CDR3 covers 18 residues. Losses at the gene ends were 4 bases for V and 1 base for J; bases not matched to a gene: 10. CDR1 is SGHTA, CDR2 FQGNSA, per germline. CDR3 in DNA: TGTGCCAGCAGCTCCCGTTTAGGGGGCCGGTCTGGGGCCAACGTCCTGACTTTC. Translating gives CASSSRLGGRSGANVLTF.